A single sample gave rise to the 17 T cell receptor beta chains below, sequenced in a study of T cell responses to AZD1222 COVID-19 vaccine. TCRdb's copy holds only in-frame clones and misses some; the assay was immunoSEQ multiplex PCR. This sample yields about 170,000 clones, of which over 85% are seen a single time; over 1.5% belongs to the top ten. The sequencing here drew on peripheral blood, taken on day 0 of AZD1222 vaccination. The receptors were sampled from an adult in good health.

This chain joins TRBV6-2 or TRBV6-3 and TRBJ1-1; TRBD1 is a possible D gene (6 bases). There are 13 residues in the CDR3. V lost 2 bases and J 7 bases, leaving 11 bases between the germline ends. CDR1 is MNHEY, CDR2 SVGEGT, per germline. For the CDR3, the DNA is TGTGCCAGCAGTTACCTGGGACACCTTGAAGCTTTCTTT. Protein sequence: CASSYLGHLEAFF.

The chain combines TRBV2 with TRBJ1-3; D not resolved. V was pared by 1 base and J by 4 bases, with 8 bases between. Germline loops: CDR1 SNHLY, CDR2 FYNNEI. The CDR3 loop spans 14 amino acids. The CDR3 loop is CASSEGGRGNTIYF. The CDR3 nucleotides are TGTGCCAGCAGTGAAGGAGGGAGAGGAAACACCATATATTTT. Together with reference TRBV2 and TRBJ1-3, the CDR3 gives the full variable domain: EPEVTQTPSHQVTQMGQEVILRCVPISNHLYFYWYRQILGQKVEFLVSFYNNEISEKSEIFDDQFSVERPDGSNFTLKIRSTKLEDSAMYFCASSEGGRGNTIYFGEGSWLTVV.

This chain uses TRBV28 with TRBJ1-2; D not resolved. The CDR3 extends over 14 amino acids. V lost 4 bases and J lost 7, with 16 bases in between. Germline V gives CDR1 MDHEN, CDR2 SYDVKM. The CDR3 bases are TGTGCCAGCAGTTCTACCGGGTCGAGGTCTGGCTACACCTTC. Translation gives CASSSTGSRSGYTF.

V and J are TRBV2 and TRBJ2-5; possibly TRBD1 or TRBD2 for D (5 bases each). In germline, CDR1 is SNHLY, CDR2 FYNNEI. The V end lost 7 bases, the J end lost 2 bases, and 14 bases lay between the germline ends. The CDR3 covers 14 residues. This chain's CDR3 is CASIRDPRQETQYF. The CDR3 DNA reads TGTGCCAGCATCCGGGACCCAAGACAAGAGACCCAGTACTTC.

The chain uses TRBV2 and TRBJ1-2; 8 nucleotides match TRBD1. CDR1 is SNHLY, CDR2 FYNNEI, per germline. The junction had 4 bases not matched to a gene; V was cut back by 7 bases and J by 6 bases. The CDR3 sequence is 12 residues long. DNA of the CDR3: TGTGCCAGCAAAACAGGGGGGGATGGCTACACCTTC. Translating it yields CASKTGGDGYTF.

The chain couples TRBV6-5 to TRBJ1-3; D is perhaps TRBD1 (5 bases). Trimming shortened V by 7 bases and J by 1 base, and 11 bases separated the two germline ends. There are 14 residues in the CDR3. Germline V gives CDR1 MNHEY, CDR2 SVGAGI. In DNA form, the CDR3 reads TGTGCCAGCAATACTAGACAGTCTGGAAACACCATATATTTT. It translates to CASNTRQSGNTIYF.

The V and J genes are TRBV6-2 or TRBV6-3 and TRBJ2-3; 11 nucleotides match TRBD2. The CDR3 is 17 residues long. V shed 5 bases, J shed 9 bases, and the junction held 16 bases outside the gene matches. The germline V gene has CDR1 MNHEY and CDR2 SVGEGT. The CDR3 DNA is TGTGCCAGCAGTCCCCTCGGTATAGCGGGGGGGACAAGGACGCAGTATTTT. This sequence encodes CASSPLGIAGGTRTQYF.

This clone has a handful of counts. The chain carries TRBV13 and TRBJ2-1; 9 bases are shared with TRBD2. The germline gives CDR1 PRHDT, CDR2 FYEKMQ (reference sequence). This CDR3 contains 16 residues. Trimming cost V 2 bases and J 10 bases; bases outside gene matches: 12. The chain's CDR3 is CASSLWRGGVRGEQFF. In nucleotides, the CDR3 is TGTGCCAGCAGCTTATGGCGGGGGGGCGTCCGAGGAGAGCAGTTCTTC. Full variable domain (remainder filled in from reference TRBV13 and TRBJ2-1): AAGVIQSPRHLIKEKRETATLKCYPIPRHDTVYWYQQGPGQDPQFLISFYEKMQSDKGSIPDRFSAQQFSDYHSELNMSSLELGDSALYFCASSLWRGGVRGEQFFGPGTRLTVL.

The chain combines TRBV6-2 or TRBV6-3 with TRBJ2-7; tentative D call: TRBD2 (5 bases). The length of the CDR3 is 13 residues. Germline CDR1 and CDR2: MNHEY and SVGEGT. The ends were cut back, 5 bases at V and 2 bases at J, with 10 bases in the middle. Here the CDR3 reads CASSRSVPYEQYF. The CDR3 coding sequence is TGTGCCAGCAGTCGTAGCGTCCCCTACGAGCAGTACTTC.

The chain is built from TRBV4-1 and TRBJ2-5; tentative D call: TRBD1 (5 bases). Germline lookup yields CDR1 MGHRA and CDR2 YSYEKL. Trimming took 1 base from V and 5 from J, leaving 11 bases between them. The CDR3 length is 14 residues. CDR3 bases: TGCGCCAGCAGCCAAGTGACTGGGGCCGAGACCCAGTACTTC. It translates to CASSQVTGAETQYF.

The chain employs TRBV6-1 and TRBJ1-3, with D hard to call. Germline lookup yields CDR1 MNHNS and CDR2 SASEGT. V lost 2 bases and J lost 0, with 11 bases in between. The CDR3 contains 16 residues. The CDR3 bases are TGTGCCAGCAGTGAACTGCACCTCTTCTCTGGAAACACCATATATTTT. Translating gives CASSELHLFSGNTIYF.

The chain joins TRBV19 to TRBJ2-3; 7 bases agree with TRBD1. CDR3 length: 13 amino acids. Trimming removed 9 bases from V and 0 bases from J; junction bases left unmatched: 3. From germline, CDR1 is LNHDA and CDR2 SQIVND (reference sequence). This CDR3 reads CASHRGSTDTQYF. CDR3 DNA: TGTGCCAGCCACAGGGGAAGCACAGATACGCAGTATTTT.

The rearrangement links TRBV29-1 to TRBJ1-1; D is perhaps TRBD1 (5 bases). Germline CDR1 is SQVTM and CDR2 is ANQGSEA. This CDR3 region has 11 residues. V lost 8 bases and J lost 7, with 14 bases in between. The CDR3 is CSFRDLGEAFF. The CDR3 DNA follows: TGCAGCTTCCGGGACCTCGGTGAAGCTTTCTTT.

The rearrangement joins TRBV15 to TRBJ1-5, with D hard to call. Germline CDR1 LNHNV, CDR2 YYDKDF (reference sequence). Between the trimmed V and J ends, which lost 5 bases and 3 bases, there was a span of 11 bases. The CDR3 loop spans 14 amino acids. CDR3 loop: CATSERLDNQPQHF. As DNA, the CDR3 is TGTGCCACCAGCGAGCGATTGGACAATCAGCCCCAGCATTTT.

The rearrangement links TRBV10-3 to TRBJ1-3; perhaps TRBD1 as D (6 bases). The germline V and J ends were trimmed by 1 base and 0 bases, with 10 bases remaining between them. The CDR3 has 16 residues. Germline V gene data show CDR1 as ENHRY and CDR2 as SYGVKD. DNA for the CDR3: TGTGCCATCAGTGAGTTTGGGGGCTCCTCTGGAAACACCATATATTTT. Translated, it gives CAISEFGGSSGNTIYF.

V usage is TRBV6-6 and J usage is TRBJ2-2, with 8 nucleotides matching TRBD2. Per germline, CDR1 MNHNY and CDR2 SVGAGI (reference sequence). The J segment lost 6 bases and the V segment lost 6 bases, leaving 9 bases of the junction unmatched. CDR3 length: 15 amino acids. The CDR3 sequence is CASSQAGASSGELFF. The DNA for the CDR3 is TGTGCCAGCAGCCAAGCGGGAGCGTCATCCGGGGAGCTGTTTTTT.

This chain connects TRBV14 to TRBJ1-2; 10 bases are a match to TRBD1. Germline CDR1 and CDR2: SGHDN and FVKESK. This CDR3 is built from 15 residues. The ends lost 5 bases at V and 4 bases at J; junction bases unmatched: 7. The CDR3: CASSRGGQGTYGYTF. The DNA for the CDR3 is TGTGCCAGCAGCAGGGGGGGACAGGGGACCTATGGCTACACCTTC.